Shown below are 15 T cell receptor beta chains from a single sample sequenced in a study of blood T cell repertoires in COVID-19. The repertoire was sequenced with immunoSEQ multiplex PCR; TCRdb's copy has only in-frame clones and lacks some. The sample has approximately 150,000 clones, roughly 86% seen once; the top ten hold less than 3.5%. What was sequenced was peripheral blood. These receptor sequences come from a woman over 75 with COVID-19, enrolled during active disease.

This chain connects TRBV19 to TRBJ2-3; 8 bases agree with TRBD2. Losses at the gene ends were 1 base for V and 5 bases for J; bases not matched to a gene: 8. The CDR3 runs to 16 residues. Per germline, CDR1 LNHDA and CDR2 SQIVND (reference sequence). As DNA, the CDR3 is TGTGCCAGTAGTATAGGGGTAGCGGGGAAGATAGATACGCAGTATTTT. It translates to CASSIGVAGKIDTQYF. Variable domain in full (rest from reference TRBV19 and TRBJ2-3): DGGITQSPKYLFRKEGQNVTLSCEQNLNHDAMYWYRQDPGQGLRLIYYSQIVNDFQKGDIAEGYSVSREKKESFPLTVTSAQKNPTAFYLCASSIGVAGKIDTQYFGPGTRLTVL.

The table lists this clone with a few counts. CDR3 in amino acids: CSATSGIIDEQYF. In DNA, the CDR3 is TGCAGCGCCACTAGCGGGATTATCGACGAGCAGTACTTC. The gene calls are TRBV29-1 and TRBJ2-7; TRBD2 agrees at 10 bases. The junction had 8 bases not matched to a gene; V was cut back by 7 bases and J by 5 bases. Germline V gene data show CDR1 as SQVTM and CDR2 as ANQGSEA. The CDR3 has 13 residues.

This clone was seen a few times. The CDR3 loop reads CASSSPPTSGANVLTF. Written as DNA, the CDR3 is TGTGCCAGCAGTTCCCCTCCAACTTCTGGGGCCAACGTCCTGACTTTC. This sequence joins TRBV28 and TRBJ2-6; D remains unclear. The CDR3 runs to 16 residues. Germline CDR1 MDHEN, CDR2 SYDVKM. Between the trimmed V and J ends, which lost 4 bases and 1 base, there was a span of 11 bases.

This clone has just a few counts. This rearrangement joins TRBV10-3 to TRBJ2-7; 11 bases match TRBD1. The CDR3 runs 16 residues. Germline V lookup: CDR1 ENHRY, CDR2 SYGVKD. V shed 3 bases and J 4 bases; nucleotides not matched to a gene: 8. The CDR3 nucleotides are TGTGCCATCAGTGAACCGGGACAGGGGGTACCATACGAGCAGTACTTC. Protein: CAISEPGQGVPYEQYF.

This rearrangement joins TRBV5-1 to TRBJ2-5; tentative D call: TRBD1 (6 bases). Germline assignment: CDR1 SGHRS and CDR2 YFSETQ. The CDR3 is 14 residues long. The V and J ends lost 3 bases and 1 base respectively, with 10 bases between them. CDR3 coding DNA: TGCGCCAGCAGCTGGCAGGGGACCCAAGAGACCCAGTACTTC. This sequence encodes CASSWQGTQETQYF.

The J gene is TRBJ2-6, the V gene TRBV7-9; a possible D gene is TRBD1 (7 bases). The CDR3 length is 15 residues. Germline assignment: CDR1 SEHNR and CDR2 FQNEAQ (reference sequence). Trimming left V 3 bases short and J 2 bases short, with 8 bases between. Written as DNA, the CDR3 is TGTGCCAGCAGCTTCAGGGGGGCTGGGGCCAACGTCCTGACTTTC. Its protein is CASSFRGAGANVLTF.

The V and J genes are TRBV27 and TRBJ2-3, with TRBD1 as a possible D gene (5 bases). Trimming cost V 3 bases and J 3 bases, with 13 bases left between them. The CDR3 runs 15 residues. Germline loops: CDR1 MNHEY, CDR2 SMNVEV (reference sequence). CDR3 residues: CASSFKGDRTDTQYF. The CDR3 bases are TGTGCCAGCAGTTTTAAAGGGGATCGGACAGATACGCAGTATTTT.

The rearrangement uses TRBV6-2 or TRBV6-3 and TRBJ1-2; a possible D gene is TRBD1 (5 bases). V lost 6 bases and J lost 2, with 16 bases in between. Germline loops: CDR1 MNHEY, CDR2 SVGEGT. There are 15 residues in the CDR3. CDR3 sequence (DNA): TGTGCCAGCAGCCAACGGCGGGACGCGAACTATGGCTACACCTTC. Translated: CASSQRRDANYGYTF.

This chain connects TRBV25-1 to TRBJ2-1; 13 nucleotides line up with TRBD2. The CDR3 length is 15 residues. J gave up 8 bases and V 4 bases, and 5 bases lay outside the gene matches. Germline V gene lookup returns CDR1 MGHDK and CDR2 SYGVNS. CDR3 residues: CASSGTSGRADEQFF. The CDR3 DNA reads TGTGCCAGCAGTGGAACTAGCGGGAGGGCCGATGAGCAGTTCTTC.

This chain joins TRBV27 and TRBJ2-1; 11 nucleotides align to TRBD2. This CDR3 comprises 14 residues. V was clipped by 6 bases and J by 8 bases; unmatched bases: 6. Germline lookup yields CDR1 MNHEY and CDR2 SMNVEV (reference sequence). CDR3 DNA sequence: TGTGCCAGCAGGCGGACTAGCGGGCGCGATGAGCAGTTCTTC. Protein: CASRRTSGRDEQFF.

In nucleotides, the CDR3 is TGTGCTAGTGGTTGGGAGGCGATGAGCTCTGGAAACACCATATATTTT. Protein: CASGWEAMSSGNTIYF. The genes are TRBV12-5 and TRBJ1-3; D gene ambiguous. Deletions cut 4 bases from V and 0 bases from J, with 13 bases between. The CDR3 spans 16 residues. Germline loops: CDR1 LGHNT, CDR2 FRNRAP. The full variable domain, its missing parts supplied by reference TRBV12-5 and TRBJ1-3, is DARVTQTPRHKVTEMGQEVTMRCQPILGHNTVFWYRQTMMQGLELLAYFRNRAPLDDSGMPKDRFSAEMPDATLATLKIQPSEPRDSAVYFCASGWEAMSSGNTIYFGEGSWLTVV.

The rearrangement links TRBV7-9 to TRBJ1-1, with a possible D match to TRBD1 (6 bases). The germline CDR1 and CDR2 sequences are SEHNR and FQNEAQ (reference sequence). The V end lost 6 bases, the J end lost 6 bases, and 29 bases lay between the germline ends. The CDR3 is 18 residues long. The CDR3 DNA sequence: TGTGCCAGCAGGCTCACCTCGCTTGGCGGACCCTCAGGGGCTGAAGCTTTCTTT. It encodes CASRLTSLGGPSGAEAFF. The variable domain in full, with the rest retrieved from reference TRBV7-9 and TRBJ1-1, is DTGVSQNPRHKITKRGQNVTFRCDPISEHNRLYWYRQTLGQGPEFLTYFQNEAQLEKSRLLSDRFSAERPKGSFSTLEIQRTEQGDSAMYLCASRLTSLGGPSGAEAFFGQGTRLTVV.

The chain joins TRBV15 to TRBJ2-5; 8 bases align to TRBD1. Per germline, CDR1 LNHNV and CDR2 YYDKDF (reference sequence). This CDR3 contains 15 residues. Trimming at V came to 2 bases and at J to 0 bases, leaving 2 bases not matched to a gene. For the CDR3, the DNA is TGTGCCACCAGCAGACTACAGGGGGACCAAGAGACCCAGTACTTC. Its translation: CATSRLQGDQETQYF.

The chain carries TRBV7-8 and TRBJ1-2; the match to TRBD1 covers 7 bases. This CDR3 is 13 amino acids long. The J segment lost 4 bases and the V segment lost 5 bases, leaving 4 bases of the junction unmatched. The V gene's germline CDR1 is SGHVS and CDR2 FQNEAQ. The CDR3 DNA sequence: TGTGCCAGCAGCGACAGGGACAGCTATGGCTACACCTTC. As protein: CASSDRDSYGYTF.

The chain joins TRBV6-1 to TRBJ2-1; TRBD1 matches 11 bases. With V trimmed by 1 base and J by 7 bases, 9 bases remained unmatched. This CDR3 comprises 17 residues. CDR1 is MNHNS, CDR2 SASEGT, per germline. CDR3 bases: TGTGCCAGCAGTGAAGTTGAAGGACAGGGGGCCCGAAATGAGCAGTTCTTC. Protein sequence: CASSEVEGQGARNEQFF.